Listed here are 23 T cell receptor beta chains from one sample, sequenced in a study of blood T cell repertoires in COVID-19 (dated by TCRdb to about 2020). The library was made by the immunoSEQ multiplex PCR assay. TCRdb holds this immuneACCESS table with in-frame rearrangements only. Some clones are missing; in checked studies, unresolved V genes explain under half, and the rest has no known cause. This sample has 6,500 to 8,500 clones in its table, and more than 60% of those were observed once. About 17% of the sample lies in the top ten. Sequencing was done on a sample of peripheral blood. These receptors all come from a human donor in a cohort sampled during active COVID-19.

This clone is large within its sample. V and J are TRBV11-2 and TRBJ2-3, with 7 bases identical to TRBD1. V shed 3 bases, J shed 3 bases, and the junction held 9 bases outside the gene matches. Germline loops: CDR1 SGHAT, CDR2 FQNNGV. The CDR3 is made up of 16 amino acids. The CDR3, as DNA: TGTGCCAGCAGCTTTATCGTAGGGGGCTCTACAGATACGCAGTATTTT. It translates to CASSFIVGGSTDTQYF.

The V gene is TRBV19, the J gene TRBJ1-6, with no clear D. The V gene's germline CDR1 is LNHDA and CDR2 SQIVND (reference sequence). V shed 5 bases and J shed 5 bases, with 13 bases lying between them. The CDR3 is 15 amino acids. This CDR3 is CASSPRSGNNSPLHF. Written as DNA, the CDR3 is TGTGCCAGTAGTCCCAGATCAGGAAATAATTCACCCCTCCACTTT. The variable domain in full, completed from reference TRBV19 and TRBJ1-6, reads DGGITQSPKYLFRKEGQNVTLSCEQNLNHDAMYWYRQDPGQGLRLIYYSQIVNDFQKGDIAEGYSVSREKKESFPLTVTSAQKNPTAFYLCASSPRSGNNSPLHFGNGTRLTVT.

The chain couples TRBV6-4 to TRBJ2-2; 7 bases match TRBD2. Germline values: CDR1 MRHNA, CDR2 SNTAGT. Unmatched junction bases numbered 6, after V lost 2 bases and J lost 6 bases. This CDR3 contains 15 residues. The CDR3 loop reads CASSDGRGEAGELFF. DNA for the CDR3: TGTGCCAGCAGTGACGGGAGGGGTGAAGCCGGGGAGCTGTTTTTT.

This clone has only one observation. The rearrangement uses TRBV11-3 and TRBJ2-7, with 8 bases fitting TRBD2. Germline V lookup: CDR1 SGHNT, CDR2 YENEEA. The CDR3 totals 15 residues. The J segment lost 3 bases and the V segment lost 5 bases, leaving 9 bases of the junction unmatched. In DNA form, the CDR3 reads TGTGCCAGCAGCAATACACTAGCGGACCTCTACGAGCAGTACTTC. It codes for CASSNTLADLYEQYF.

V usage is TRBV5-6 and J usage is TRBJ1-2; D unclear. Trimming removed 5 bases at V and 8 bases at J, with 10 bases between. CDR1 and CDR2 (germline): SGHDT, YYEEEE. CDR3 size: 11 residues. CDR3 sequence: CASRLSRGYTF. DNA of the CDR3: TGTGCCAGCAGGCTAAGCCGGGGCTACACCTTC.

The J gene is TRBJ1-2, the V gene TRBV6-2 or TRBV6-3, with 8 bases fitting TRBD1. This CDR3 has 12 residues. Looked up from germline, CDR1 is MNHEY and CDR2 is SVGEGT. Germline trimming cut 5 bases from V and 6 bases from J; bases unmatched to any gene: 2. DNA for the CDR3: TGTGCCAGCAGTAAGACAGGGGATGGCTACACCTTC. Its translation is CASSKTGDGYTF.

The chain couples TRBV19 to TRBJ1-2; TRBD1 aligns across 10 bases. CDR1 and CDR2 (germline): LNHDA, SQIVND (reference sequence). The CDR3 runs to 15 residues. The ends lost 6 bases at V and 3 bases at J; junction bases unmatched: 7. The CDR3 loop is CASRTPGQGHYGYTF. CDR3 DNA sequence: TGTGCCAGTAGGACACCGGGACAGGGGCACTATGGCTACACCTTC.

This chain joins TRBV25-1 and TRBJ2-7, with 10 bases matching TRBD1. The CDR3 contains 13 residues. In germline, CDR1 is MGHDK, CDR2 SYGVNS. V was pared by 6 bases and J by 3 bases, with 2 bases of the junction left unmatched. The CDR3 nucleotides are TGTGCCAGCAGCGGGACAGGGGACTACGAGCAGTACTTC. Translation: CASSGTGDYEQYF.

This chain joins TRBV12-3 or TRBV12-4 and TRBJ2-2; D is perhaps TRBD2 (5 bases). The ends were cut back, 6 bases at V and 7 bases at J, with 9 bases in the middle. This CDR3 contains 12 residues. The CDR3 DNA is TGTGCCAGCAGCCACACTAGCGGGGAGCTGTTTTTT. It yields the protein CASSHTSGELFF.

This chain uses TRBV18 with TRBJ1-2; D may be TRBD1 (6 bases). Trimming took 3 bases from V and 1 from J, leaving 9 bases between them. Germline lookup yields CDR1 KGHSH and CDR2 LQKENI. The CDR3 sequence is 14 residues long. The CDR3: CASSPLDSNYGYTF. The DNA for the CDR3 is TGTGCCAGCTCACCCCTGGACAGTAACTATGGCTACACCTTC.

This chain joins TRBV30 and TRBJ2-7; D is uncertain. Trimming took 0 bases from V and 2 from J, leaving 20 bases between them. CDR1 and CDR2 from the germline V gene are GTSNPN and SVGIG (reference sequence). This CDR3 contains 17 residues. DNA for the CDR3: TGTGCCTGGAGTGTACAGTTCAACTCCGCTGTTCCCTACGAGCAGTACTTC. It codes for CAWSVQFNSAVPYEQYF.

This clone is categorized as medium-sized (0.01 to 0.1%). J is TRBJ2-7 and V is TRBV4-3; D not certain. The germline V gene has CDR1 LGHNA and CDR2 YSLEER. V lost 2 bases and J 2 bases, leaving 10 bases between the germline ends. The CDR3 extends over 14 amino acids. The CDR3 bases are TGCGCCAGCAGCCAAACCTGGCCTCCCTACGAGCAGTACTTC. It is translated as CASSQTWPPYEQYF.

This clone occurred a few times. The rearrangement joins TRBV27 to TRBJ2-1, with no clear D. Trimming pared 1 base from V and 1 base from J, leaving 5 bases between. The CDR3 spans 14 residues. From germline, CDR1 is MNHEY and CDR2 SMNVEV (reference sequence). The CDR3 nucleotides read TGTGCCAGCAGTTTATTGACATCCTACAATGAGCAGTTCTTC. Translated: CASSLLTSYNEQFF.

The chain joins TRBV7-2 to TRBJ2-7, with TRBD1 as a possible D gene (6 bases). The V end was cut by 5 bases, the J end by 3 bases, with 23 bases between. This CDR3 contains 17 residues. The germline V gene encodes CDR1 SGHTA and CDR2 FQGNSA. The DNA for the CDR3 is TGTGCCAGCAGCCCGAATAGAGGGGGAAGGAGTTTCTACGAGCAGTACTTC. Translated, it gives CASSPNRGGRSFYEQYF.

V gene TRBV6-5 combines with J gene TRBJ2-1; D might be TRBD2 (5 bases). Per germline, CDR1 MNHEY and CDR2 SVGAGI. The V end was cut by 5 bases, the J end by 11 bases, with 13 bases between. The CDR3 covers 12 residues. The CDR3 loop is CASSPDTGKQFF. In DNA form, the CDR3 reads TGTGCCAGCAGTCCGGATACGGGGAAGCAGTTCTTC.

The chain employs TRBV5-6 and TRBJ2-7; TRBD1 might be the D (7 bases). Germline lookup yields CDR1 SGHDT and CDR2 YYEEEE. The CDR3 runs to 15 residues. The V and J ends lost 0 bases and 4 bases respectively, with 14 bases between them. The CDR3 is CASSLEAGGNYEQYF. The CDR3 DNA sequence: TGTGCCAGCAGCTTGGAGGCAGGGGGGAATTACGAGCAGTACTTC.

The chain uses TRBV6-5 and TRBJ1-4; D not resolved. The CDR3 is 16 amino acids. V dropped 4 bases and J dropped 4 bases, with 16 bases sitting between them. Looked up from germline, CDR1 is MNHEY and CDR2 is SVGAGI. CDR3 in amino acids: CASSFYFVRNNEKLFF. The CDR3, as DNA: TGTGCCAGCAGTTTTTATTTTGTGCGTAATAATGAAAAACTGTTTTTT.

The rearrangement joins TRBV28 to TRBJ2-1; possible D gene TRBD1, 6 bases. Germline-derived CDR1 and CDR2 are MDHEN and SYDVKM. Trimming stripped 5 bases from V and 8 bases from J, with 16 bases between. The CDR3 has 14 amino acids. Here the CDR3 DNA reads TGTGCCAGCAGTCTCCGGGACAAATGGTATGAGCAGTTCTTC. Its translation: CASSLRDKWYEQFF.

The chain couples TRBV30 to TRBJ1-1; D not certain. The CDR3 sequence is 13 residues long. Germline loops: CDR1 GTSNPN, CDR2 SVGIG (reference sequence). V was clipped by 1 base and J by 5 bases, with 11 bases between them. In DNA, the CDR3 is TGTGCCTGGAGTGGCTTTGAGAGAACTGAAGCTTTCTTT. Translated: CAWSGFERTEAFF.

V and J are TRBV7-9 and TRBJ2-3; no clear D gene. V lost 4 bases to trimming and J lost 6 bases, with 14 bases between them. CDR1 is SEHNR and CDR2 is FQNEAQ in the germline V gene (reference sequence). The CDR3 sequence is 14 residues long. As DNA, the CDR3 is TGTGCCAGCAGCTCCACCGCGGCCATGGATACGCAGTATTTT. Encoded protein: CASSSTAAMDTQYF.

The V and J genes are TRBV7-9 and TRBJ2-7; tentative D call: TRBD1 (5 bases). CDR3 length equals 15 residues. V lost 7 bases and J 2 bases, leaving 18 bases between the germline ends. Germline CDR1 SEHNR, CDR2 FQNEAQ (reference sequence). The CDR3 region has the DNA TGTGCCAGCACCACAACTCCGCGCAGGGCCTACGAGCAGTACTTC. Translation gives CASTTTPRRAYEQYF.

V usage is TRBV7-9 and J usage is TRBJ2-7; possibly TRBD2 for D (6 bases). CDR3 length: 13 amino acids. The V gene's germline CDR1 is SEHNR and CDR2 FQNEAQ (reference sequence). V lost 6 bases, J lost 2 bases, and 11 bases lay in between. CDR3 in DNA: TGTGCCAGCAGTTTGTCTAGCGCCTACGAGCAGTACTTC. Protein product: CASSLSSAYEQYF.

The chain joins TRBV10-2 to TRBJ2-7; TRBD2 matches 7 bases. Looked up from germline, CDR1 is WSHSY and CDR2 is SAAADI. V was clipped by 4 bases and J by 1 base; unmatched bases: 1. This CDR3 region has 13 residues. CDR3 region: CASSGGLSYEQYF. DNA of the CDR3: TGCGCCAGCAGTGGGGGACTATCCTACGAGCAGTACTTC.